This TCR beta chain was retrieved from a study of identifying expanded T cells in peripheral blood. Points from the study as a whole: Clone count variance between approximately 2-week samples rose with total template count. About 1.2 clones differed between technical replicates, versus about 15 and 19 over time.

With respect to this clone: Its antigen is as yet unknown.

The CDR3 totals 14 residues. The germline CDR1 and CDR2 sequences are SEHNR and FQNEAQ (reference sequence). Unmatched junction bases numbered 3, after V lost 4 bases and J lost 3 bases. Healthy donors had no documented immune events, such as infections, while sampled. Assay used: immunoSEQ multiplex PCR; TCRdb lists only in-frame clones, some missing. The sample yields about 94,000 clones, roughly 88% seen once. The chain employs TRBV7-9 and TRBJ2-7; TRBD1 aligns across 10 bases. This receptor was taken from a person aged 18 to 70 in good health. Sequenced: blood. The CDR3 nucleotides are TGTGCCAGCAGCTCCCGGGACAGGGGCTACGAGCAGTACTTC. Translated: CASSSRDRGYEQYF.